This T cell receptor beta chain was observed in a study of OX40 agonist ivuxolimab in advanced cancers. Study as a whole: An anti-OX40 (CD134) antibody with agonistic activity, ivuxolimab, was administered to patients. Partial responses were observed in three patients, of whom one had hepatocellular carcinoma and two had cutaneous melanoma. Patients were treated with intravenous ivuxolimab, dosed at 0.01 to 10 mg/kg and infused every 2 weeks.

Data came from immunoSEQ multiplex PCR; TCRdb stores just in-frame clones and leaves some out. In the table there are fewer than 65,000 clones, around 86% of which are singletons. V was clipped by 1 base and J by 3 bases, with 13 bases between them. Germline loops: CDR1 SEHNR, CDR2 FQNEAQ (reference sequence). The CDR3 spans 16 residues. The sequences come from CD4+ or CD8+ T cells sorted from blood, collected in a trial of the OX40 agonist ivuxolimab. This sequence was found in an adult with an advanced solid tumor such as melanoma, head and neck, liver or kidney cancer. The V gene is TRBV7-9, the J gene TRBJ2-1; D perhaps matches TRBD2 (5 bases). This CDR3 reads CASSLEDSANYNEQFF. In nucleotides, the CDR3 is TGTGCCAGCAGCTTAGAGGATAGCGCAAACTACAATGAGCAGTTCTTC.